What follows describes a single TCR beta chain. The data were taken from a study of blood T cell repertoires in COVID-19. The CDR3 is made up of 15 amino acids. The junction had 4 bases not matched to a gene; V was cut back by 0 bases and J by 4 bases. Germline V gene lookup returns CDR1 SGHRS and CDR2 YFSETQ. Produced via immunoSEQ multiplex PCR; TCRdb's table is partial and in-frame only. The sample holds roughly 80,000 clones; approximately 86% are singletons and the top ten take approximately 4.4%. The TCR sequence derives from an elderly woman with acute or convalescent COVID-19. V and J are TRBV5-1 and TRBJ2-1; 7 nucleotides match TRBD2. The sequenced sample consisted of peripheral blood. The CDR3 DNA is TGCGCCAGCAGCTTGGCTAGCGGAGTTTACAATGAGCAGTTCTTC. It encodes CASSLASGVYNEQFF.